This TCR beta chain was captured by sequencing in a study of T cells in Graves' hyperthyroidism and ophthalmopathy. Uncontrolled infection, other autoimmune disease, pregnancy or lactation disqualified patients from enrolment. TCR beta CDR3 regions were amplified from RNA. A first-round RT-PCR of the TCR CDR3 used the HTBI primer set. TCRdb re-called the multiplex PCR reads with MiXCR, one entry per CDR3 protein. The top ten hold roughly 29% of the sample, which has about 500,000 distinct CDR3 sequences, roughly 15% seen once. This clonotype was seen many times. The ends were cut back, 1 base at V and 8 bases at J, with 17 bases in the middle. This CDR3 region has 15 residues. Germline values: CDR1 MDHEN, CDR2 SYDVKM.

The receptor was derived from a young woman with Graves' ophthalmopathy. The gene calls are TRBV28 and TRBJ1-2; TRBD1 is a possible D gene (6 bases). Material: blood. CDR3 loop: CASSLFATGSRGYTF. CDR3 DNA sequence: TGTGCCAGCAGTTTATTTGCCACAGGGTCGAGAGGCTACACCTTC.